These 25 T cell receptor beta chains were all obtained from the same sample, sequenced in a study of T cell repertoires in cytomegalovirus infection. TCRdb processed the reads anew with MiXCR; each CDR3 protein has one entry. The table lists 100,000 to 150,000 distinct CDR3 sequences, 20% to 30% of them singletons. Their cognate antigens are unknown. The sequencing sample was made of PBMCs, sequenced either directly or after in vitro stimulation (not recorded which). The receptors shown here come from a human donor in good health (CMV status not recorded). Some clones in this sample may be carry-over from other donors' samples.

The chain joins TRBV29-1 to TRBJ1-2; perhaps TRBD1 as D (6 bases). The CDR3 covers 13 residues. The V end was cut by 1 base, the J end by 4 bases, with 10 bases between. Germline loops: CDR1 SQVTM, CDR2 ANQGSEA. The CDR3 reads CSVEGRGFYGYTF. The CDR3 DNA sequence: TGCAGCGTTGAAGGCAGGGGATTCTATGGCTACACCTTC.

The rearrangement links TRBV29-1 to TRBJ2-7; D possibly corresponds to TRBD1 (6 bases). The germline V gene has CDR1 SQVTM and CDR2 ANQGSEA. This CDR3 comprises 14 residues. V lost 3 bases and J lost 0, with 12 bases in between. The CDR3 bases are TGCAGCGTTGACGGGCAGGGGAGCTCCTACGAGCAGTACTTC. As protein: CSVDGQGSSYEQYF.

This chain links TRBV29-1 with TRBJ1-1; D remains unclear. V was trimmed by 6 bases and J by 3 bases, leaving 14 bases between them. CDR1 is SQVTM, CDR2 ANQGSEA, per germline. CDR3 length: 13 amino acids. The CDR3 DNA reads as TGCAGCGTCATGGGCCATGGGGACACTGAAGCTTTCTTT. It is translated as CSVMGHGDTEAFF.

This clonotype was counted ten times or more. The chain joins TRBV12-3 or TRBV12-4 to TRBJ1-1, with a weak D call TRBD1 (5 bases). V lost 6 bases and J lost 3, with 8 bases in between. This CDR3 comprises 12 residues. Here the CDR3 DNA reads TGTGCCAGCAGCTCAGGGTACACTGAAGCTTTCTTT. As protein: CASSSGYTEAFF.

V and J are TRBV5-1 and TRBJ2-1, with 8 bases lining up with TRBD2. Unmatched junction bases numbered 5, after V lost 5 bases and J lost 4 bases. The CDR3 is 14 amino acids. Germline V gives CDR1 SGHRS, CDR2 YFSETQ. CDR3 bases: TGCGCCAGCAGGGCTCTAGCGGGTTACAATGAGCAGTTCTTC. Protein product: CASRALAGYNEQFF.

The chain couples TRBV7-9 to TRBJ2-7; 9 bases are shared with TRBD1. CDR1 is SEHNR, CDR2 FQNEAQ, per germline (reference sequence). V was pared by 5 bases and J by 5 bases, with 7 bases of the junction left unmatched. The CDR3 is 14 residues long. CDR3 bases: TGTGCCAGCAGCCCGGACAGGGGATTCAACGAGCAGTACTTC. Translated, it gives CASSPDRGFNEQYF.

The rearrangement joins TRBV5-4 to TRBJ1-2; no firm D call. This CDR3 has 15 residues. Germline CDR1 is SGHNT and CDR2 is YYREEE (reference sequence). V was shortened by 2 bases and J by 0 bases, with 11 bases between the two germline ends. CDR3 coding DNA: TGTGCCAGCAGCTTTTGGTTCCCGTCTAACTATGGCTACACCTTC. It encodes CASSFWFPSNYGYTF.

This clonotype has a handful of counts. This chain connects TRBV3-1 to TRBJ2-1, with 13 bases aligning to TRBD2. CDR1 LGHDT and CDR2 YNNKEL come from the germline V gene (reference sequence). This CDR3 has 16 amino acids. The V segment lost 4 bases and the J segment 9 bases; nucleotides outside the gene matches: 9. The CDR3 sequence: CASSPVLAGGTGEQFF. The CDR3, as DNA: TGTGCCAGCAGCCCAGTACTAGCGGGAGGGACGGGTGAGCAGTTCTTC.

The rearrangement links TRBV7-3 to TRBJ2-3; 10 positions match TRBD2. Trimming removed 5 bases from V and 3 bases from J; junction bases left unmatched: 8. The CDR3 extends over 16 amino acids. Per germline, CDR1 SGHTA and CDR2 FQGTGA. The CDR3 sequence: CASSQASGRSTDTQYF. DNA for the CDR3: TGTGCCAGCAGCCAAGCTAGCGGGAGATCAACAGATACGCAGTATTTT.

This clonotype was observed a handful of times. The chain joins TRBV12-5 to TRBJ2-2, with 7 positions matching TRBD2. V shed 8 bases and J 4 bases; nucleotides not matched to a gene: 13. The germline gives CDR1 LGHNT, CDR2 FRNRAP. CDR3 length equals 16 residues. As DNA, the CDR3 is TGTGCTAGTTCCAGATGGCGGGAGATCGTCACCGGGGAGCTGTTTTTT. Translation gives CASSRWREIVTGELFF.

This clonotype was recorded many times. The chain recombines TRBV7-8 with TRBJ2-1; weak D call: TRBD2 (6 bases). The CDR3 is 12 amino acids. Trimming took off 6 bases at V and 7 bases at J, with 10 bases between the two ends. Germline CDR1 SGHVS, CDR2 FQNEAQ. CDR3 in DNA: TGTGCCAGCAGTACCAGCGGGAATGAGCAGTTCTTC. Translated: CASSTSGNEQFF.

This chain connects TRBV25-1 to TRBJ1-2; D is unclear. This CDR3 spans 12 amino acids. CDR1 and CDR2 (germline): MGHDK, SYGVNS. Deletions cut 6 bases from V and 4 bases from J, with 9 bases between. Here the CDR3 reads CASSSWGYGYTF. The DNA for the CDR3 is TGTGCCAGCAGCAGCTGGGGCTATGGCTACACCTTC.

The rearrangement links TRBV15 to TRBJ2-2; D perhaps matches TRBD2 (5 bases). The CDR3 has 15 amino acids. V shed 2 bases and J shed 0 bases, with 7 bases lying between them. Germline lookup yields CDR1 LNHNV and CDR2 YYDKDF (reference sequence). CDR3 sequence: CATSRLASNTGELFF. The CDR3 DNA is TGTGCCACCAGCAGATTAGCGTCGAACACCGGGGAGCTGTTTTTT.

The V call is TRBV6-1, the J call TRBJ2-4; TRBD2 aligns across 11 bases. Per the germline V gene, CDR1 is MNHNS and CDR2 is SASEGT. The V gene end was trimmed by 1 base and the J gene end by 5 bases; junction bases not matched to a gene: 4. The CDR3 spans 16 residues. This CDR3 reads CASSEGVLAGENIQYF. In nucleotides, the CDR3 is TGTGCCAGCAGTGAAGGAGTACTAGCGGGGGAAAACATTCAGTACTTC.

This clonotype was detected many times. The chain uses TRBV7-9 and TRBJ2-5; TRBD2 aligns across 8 bases. The V segment lost 5 bases and the J segment 4 bases; nucleotides outside the gene matches: 6. Germline CDR1 SEHNR, CDR2 FQNEAQ (reference sequence). The CDR3 contains 14 residues. The CDR3 region has the DNA TGTGCCAGCAGCCCCAGCGGGAGTGGAGAGACCCAGTACTTC. Residues: CASSPSGSGETQYF.

This rearrangement joins TRBV7-9 to TRBJ2-5; no firm D call. The V and J ends lost 4 bases and 1 base respectively, with 13 bases between them. CDR1 SEHNR and CDR2 FQNEAQ come from the germline V gene (reference sequence). The CDR3 runs 15 residues. CDR3 amino acids: CASSSFDGTQETQYF. The CDR3 DNA follows: TGTGCCAGCAGCTCCTTTGACGGTACCCAAGAGACCCAGTACTTC.

This clonotype has ten or more counts. The genes are TRBV12-3 or TRBV12-4 and TRBJ1-1, with D unresolved. V lost 3 bases to trimming and J lost 4 bases, with 12 bases between them. The CDR3 contains 14 residues. The CDR3 DNA reads as TGTGCCAGCAGTTTCGGGGATGTGGGCACTGAAGCTTTCTTT. This gives the protein CASSFGDVGTEAFF.

V and J are TRBV28 and TRBJ2-7; unclear D gene. Deletions cut 4 bases from V and 2 bases from J, with 9 bases between. Germline CDR1 MDHEN, CDR2 SYDVKM. CDR3 length: 13 residues. This CDR3 is CASSSHSTYEQYF. CDR3 DNA: TGTGCCAGCAGTTCTCACAGCACCTACGAGCAGTACTTC.

This clonotype was recorded a few times. The chain couples TRBV29-1 to TRBJ2-5; 10 bases agree with TRBD1. The CDR3 spans 13 residues. V dropped 7 bases and J dropped 6; count of bases not matched to a gene: 8. Germline V gene data show CDR1 as SQVTM and CDR2 as ANQGSEA. CDR3 sequence reads: CSGTGGSGKTQYF. The CDR3, as DNA: TGCAGCGGGACAGGGGGGAGCGGAAAGACCCAGTACTTC.

The V and J genes are TRBV7-9 and TRBJ2-5; D unclear. The V gene's germline CDR1 is SEHNR and CDR2 FQNEAQ (reference sequence). The CDR3 runs 14 residues. Trimming took 0 bases from V and 4 from J, leaving 9 bases between them. The CDR3 protein is CASSLAIKGETQYF. Written as DNA, the CDR3 is TGTGCCAGCAGCTTAGCGATCAAGGGAGAGACCCAGTACTTC.

The V gene is TRBV6-1, the J gene TRBJ2-1; 8 nucleotides align to TRBD2. Germline-derived CDR1 and CDR2 are MNHNS and SASEGT. This CDR3 region has 14 residues. The V gene end was trimmed by 7 bases and the J gene end by 2 bases; junction bases not matched to a gene: 4. CDR3 protein: CASTGGRTYNEQFF. The CDR3 DNA sequence: TGTGCCAGCACGGGCGGGAGGACCTACAATGAGCAGTTCTTC.

In its sample, this clonotype was seen many times. V and J are TRBV7-6 and TRBJ2-1; 10 positions match TRBD2. Unmatched junction bases numbered 8, after V lost 1 base and J lost 2 bases. This CDR3 region has 18 residues. Per germline, CDR1 SGHVS and CDR2 FNYEAQ. CDR3 amino acids: CASSLEAGGPYTYNEQFF. CDR3 nucleotides: TGTGCCAGCAGCTTAGAAGCGGGAGGGCCTTACACCTACAATGAGCAGTTCTTC.

Here the CDR3 DNA reads TGTGCCACCAGCGGACTAGCGGAGCTCACAGATACGCAGTATTTT. This sequence encodes CATSGLAELTDTQYF. The rearrangement joins TRBV24-1 to TRBJ2-3, with TRBD2 matching 10 bases. Germline values: CDR1 KGHDR, CDR2 SFDVKD. The J segment lost 2 bases and the V segment lost 7 bases, leaving 5 bases of the junction unmatched. This CDR3 spans 15 amino acids.

Ten or more counts support this clonotype. This chain connects TRBV12-3 or TRBV12-4 to TRBJ2-5; 10 nucleotides align to TRBD2. J gave up 4 bases and V 4 bases, and 9 bases lay outside the gene matches. The CDR3 runs to 16 residues. The chain's CDR3 is CASSYGMPSGGETQYF. Written as DNA, the CDR3 is TGTGCCAGCAGTTACGGGATGCCTAGCGGGGGAGAGACCCAGTACTTC.

This CDR3 reads CASSYSVNDRGPGANVLTF. The CDR3 nucleotides read TGTGCCAGCAGTTACTCGGTAAACGACAGGGGGCCTGGGGCCAACGTCCTGACTTTC. The V call is TRBV6-5, the J call TRBJ2-6; TRBD1 aligns across 10 bases. V was pared by 0 bases and J by 2 bases, with 7 bases of the junction left unmatched. The CDR3 runs 19 residues. Germline values: CDR1 MNHEY, CDR2 SVGAGI.